This T cell receptor (beta chain) was documented in a study of Ad26.COV2.S vaccination and SARS-CoV-2 variants. Germline CDR1 and CDR2: KGHSH and LQKENI. V lost 1 base to trimming and J lost 0 bases, with 12 bases between them. CDR3 length: 16 residues. Sequenced by immunoSEQ multiplex PCR; TCRdb stores in-frame clones only, minus some. The table records around 300,000 clones, about 85% of them present only once. Turning to this clone: The antigen is not known.

This sample's treatment: 19 received Ad26.COV2.S at low or high dose, single or two shots; about 5 received placebo; per-sample allocation not given. Specimen acquisition occurred on day 63 following the initial vaccine or placebo injection. General study points: After vaccination, substantial breadth of spike-specific CD8+ and CD4+ responses was reported.

The TCR comes from a person between 18 and 60 years old who received the Ad26.COV2.S COVID-19 vaccine or a placebo. V usage is TRBV18 and J usage is TRBJ1-2; no clear D gene. Sequencing used peripheral blood, obtained in a trial of Ad26.COV2.S vaccine versus placebo. CDR3 nucleotides: TGTGCCAGCTCACCACAGTATTCCGACGCTAACTATGGCTACACCTTC. It specifies CASSPQYSDANYGYTF.